The clone carrying this T cell receptor beta chain was counted between two and nine times. The record originates from a study of T cell repertoires in cytomegalovirus infection. Background on the study: CMV infection and matching HLA type were both indicated by public TCR beta signatures.

MiXCR was run by TCRdb on the reads, yielding one entry per CDR3 protein. The sample has some 150,000 distinct CDR3 sequences, 23% seen once. Trimming removed 5 bases from V and 0 bases from J, with 11 bases in between. Germline-derived CDR1 and CDR2 are SGHTA and FQGNSA. The CDR3 consists of 15 residues. V usage is TRBV7-2 and J usage is TRBJ1-5; D uncertain. The clonotype comes from a human donor in good health (CMV status not recorded). Some clones in this sample may be carry-over from other donors' samples. Sequencing was done on a sample of PBMCs. CDR3 nucleotide sequence: TGTGCCAGCAGCCCCACCCGGGGTAGCAATCAGCCCCAGCATTTT. Translating it yields CASSPTRGSNQPQHF.